This TCR beta chain stems from a study of blood T cell repertoires in COVID-19 (dated by TCRdb to the early 2020s). With respect to the entire study: Collaborator samples came from the United States, Italy and Spain and covered acute and convalescent phases of COVID-19. The material from the prospective study consisted of cDNA or gDNA derived from T cells, B-cell-depleted T cells, or PBMCs. Samples were obtained from the ongoing ImmuneRACE study (first 160 participants) and from over a thousand subjects provided by 6 global collaborators. A de-identified subject ID, COVID-19 status, age in years and sex were almost always included in the sample metadata. Subjects who had been exposed to COVID-19, were actively infected with it, or had recovered from it provided the deeply sampled blood TCRbeta repertoires that made up the dataset. Where HLA class I and class II types were available, the types were taken from metadata supplied by the sample provider, not from assay-based typing. The repertoires were released in a freely available public database intended as a resource for research on the immune response to SARS-CoV-2.

CDR1 and CDR2, looked up from the germline V gene, are SGHRS and YFSETQ. CDR3 length: 13 amino acids, cysteine to phenylalanine. Only the CDR3 part of the read is kept: 39 bases, read in frame from the first base. Trimming takes 4 bases off V and 4 bases off J; junction bases not matched to a gene: 1. Study-level results and caveats: Clinical and demographic metadata were provided uncurated, with the amount varying by source and participant.

TCRbeta CDR3 regions were amplified from genomic DNA by means of the immunoSEQ Assay, a bias-controlled multiplex PCR. The paper's processing steps were these. Nucleated cell counts per sample were estimated from amplification of reference gene primers within the assay. To quantify the absolute abundance of each unique TCRbeta CDR3 rearrangement, sequence reads were collapsed and filtered. For each sample, productive Simpson clonality was calculated by taking the square root of Simpson's diversity index across productive rearrangements. TCRdb provides this immuneACCESS table in a form limited to in-frame rearrangements. Some clones are lacking; in checked studies, under half of them reflect an unresolved V gene, and why the rest are absent is not known. D and trimming were read from the DNA, whereas the V and J calls and clone size are those reported in that table. The sample table records fewer than 450,000 clones; approximately 88% of these occur just once. Of the sample, around 2% is held by the ten largest clones.

Participants in the prospective study were aged roughly 18 to 89 years, lived in 20 to 25 United States geographic areas, and enrolled through a virtual design. In the prospective study, cohorts were assigned on the basis of participant-reported clinical history obtained from a screening survey and a study questionnaire. In the prospective study, whole blood, serum and a nasopharyngeal or oropharyngeal swab were collected from each participant by mobile phlebotomists. Additional blood draws and questionnaires over an approximately 2-month period could optionally be provided by prospective study participants. Prospective study blood samples were shipped either frozen or at room temperature before DNA extraction. Remarks on this clone: No antigen is known for it. Base qualities are not at hand, and no much larger clone is one base apart.

The TCR originated in a woman in her forties with acute COVID-19. Sequenced: PBMCs or T cells enriched from blood (not recorded which). The V and J genes are TRBV5-1 and TRBJ1-2; TRBD1 aligns with 10 central bases. The CDR3 protein is CASSGDRGYGYTF. The bases are TGCGCCAGCAGCGGGGACAGGGGCTATGGCTACACCTTC. When the CDR3 is completed using the reference TRBV5-1 and TRBJ1-2 genes on either side, the full variable domain is KAGVTQTPRYLIKTRGQQVTLSCSPISGHRSVSWYQQTPGQGLQFLFEYFSETQRNKGNFPGRFSGRQFSNSRSEMNVSTLELGDSALYLCASSGDRGYGYTFGSGTRLTVV.